The 19 T cell receptor beta chains below were found in one sample sequenced in a study of lymphopenia after photon versus proton radiotherapy. Repertoires were generated with immunoSEQ multiplex PCR, while TCRdb's copy carries only in-frame clones and drops some. The sample carries 60,000 or so clones, around 87% recorded once. This sample comprised peripheral blood, obtained from a patient treated with proton-based radiotherapy. The receptors here all came from a man aged 80 or over with esophageal cancer.

The rearrangement uses TRBV19 and TRBJ2-3, with D perhaps matching TRBD1 (8 bases). Trimming took 3 bases from V and 3 from J, leaving 13 bases between them. The CDR3 has 15 amino acids. Germline V lookup: CDR1 LNHDA, CDR2 SQIVND (reference sequence). CDR3 region: CASSMLQGGTDTQYF. DNA of the CDR3: TGTGCCAGTAGTATGCTACAGGGGGGGACAGATACGCAGTATTTT. Full variable domain (missing parts from reference TRBV19 and TRBJ2-3): DGGITQSPKYLFRKEGQNVTLSCEQNLNHDAMYWYRQDPGQGLRLIYYSQIVNDFQKGDIAEGYSVSREKKESFPLTVTSAQKNPTAFYLCASSMLQGGTDTQYFGPGTRLTVL.

The gene calls are TRBV6-5 and TRBJ2-7; D perhaps matches TRBD2 (5 bases). V was clipped by 4 bases and J by 4 bases, with 17 bases between them. Germline CDR1 and CDR2: MNHEY and SVGAGI. CDR3 length: 15 amino acids. As DNA, the CDR3 is TGTGCCAGCAGTTCTCTTGGAGGAGTAGGTTACGAGCAGTACTTC. Protein product: CASSSLGGVGYEQYF.

This chain joins TRBV7-9 and TRBJ1-3; 7 bases align to TRBD1. CDR3 size: 16 residues. The trim removed 0 bases at V and 4 bases at J, leaving 6 bases unmatched. The V gene's germline CDR1 is SEHNR and CDR2 FQNEAQ (reference sequence). CDR3 DNA sequence: TGTGCCAGCAGCTTAGCTCTGACAGGGAGAGGAAACACCATATATTTT. This translates into CASSLALTGRGNTIYF. The full variable domain, its missing parts supplied by reference TRBV7-9 and TRBJ1-3, is DTGVSQNPRHKITKRGQNVTFRCDPISEHNRLYWYRQTLGQGPEFLTYFQNEAQLEKSRLLSDRFSAERPKGSFSTLEIQRTEQGDSAMYLCASSLALTGRGNTIYFGEGSWLTVV.

The V gene is TRBV7-2, the J gene TRBJ1-3; D is undetermined. This CDR3 has 12 residues. Trimming stripped 6 bases from V and 7 bases from J, with 10 bases between. The germline V gene has CDR1 SGHTA and CDR2 FQGNSA. For the CDR3, the DNA is TGTGCCAGCAGTCCTTCGGCGAACACCATATATTTT. It specifies CASSPSANTIYF.

V is TRBV15 and J is TRBJ2-1; 13 bases fit TRBD2. Germline CDR1 and CDR2: LNHNV and YYDKDF (reference sequence). The CDR3 is made up of 15 amino acids. The junction had 6 bases not matched to a gene; V was cut back by 5 bases and J by 8 bases. Here the CDR3 DNA reads TGTGCCACCAGCCCTGGACTAGCGGGAGTAGATGAGCAGTTCTTC. Amino acid sequence: CATSPGLAGVDEQFF.

This clone was seen only once. This sequence joins TRBV6-6 and TRBJ1-1; D is possibly TRBD1 (5 bases). CDR1 MNHNY and CDR2 SVGAGI come from the germline V gene (reference sequence). This CDR3 has 13 amino acids. Trimming removed 5 bases at V and 4 bases at J, with 11 bases between. The CDR3 nucleotides are TGTGCCAGCAGTCCCCTCGGGGGCACTGAAGCTTTCTTT. Its translation: CASSPLGGTEAFF.

The J gene is TRBJ2-7, the V gene TRBV11-2; 11 nucleotides match TRBD2. This CDR3 has 14 residues. The V and J ends lost 5 bases and 6 bases, in that order; junction bases with no gene match: 6. Germline-derived CDR1 and CDR2 are SGHAT and FQNNGV. CDR3 sequence: CASSKTSGNGEQYF. CDR3 nucleotide sequence: TGTGCCAGCAGCAAGACTAGCGGGAACGGCGAGCAGTACTTC.

This clone is medium-sized. The CDR3 sequence: CASSIDRVNTEAFF. DNA for the CDR3: TGTGCCAGTAGTATCGACAGGGTGAACACTGAAGCTTTCTTT. The V and J genes are TRBV19 and TRBJ1-1; 7 bases agree with TRBD1. V was pared by 3 bases and J by 0 bases, with 1 base of the junction left unmatched. The CDR3 covers 14 residues. The germline V gene has CDR1 LNHDA and CDR2 SQIVND (reference sequence).

The chain couples TRBV7-2 to TRBJ2-1, with 12 bases that match TRBD2. CDR3 length: 15 residues. Germline V CDR1 and CDR2: SGHTA, FQGNSA. Losses at the gene ends were 5 bases for V and 6 bases for J; bases not matched to a gene: 5. The CDR3 DNA sequence: TGTGCCAGCAGCAGGACTAGCGGGGTAGGCAATGAGCAGTTCTTC. Encoded protein: CASSRTSGVGNEQFF.

This clone was seen a handful of times. The rearrangement uses TRBV18 and TRBJ2-7; TRBD1 matches 8 bases. Germline V gives CDR1 KGHSH, CDR2 LQKENI. V lost 4 bases to trimming and J lost 6 bases; unmatched junction nucleotides: 2. The CDR3 extends over 12 amino acids. In nucleotides, the CDR3 is TGTGCCAGCTCACTACAGGGGGGCGAGCAGTACTTC. It codes for CASSLQGGEQYF.

This chain uses TRBV19 with TRBJ2-7, with D unresolved. The germline CDR1 and CDR2 sequences are LNHDA and SQIVND (reference sequence). The CDR3 contains 13 residues. Between the trimmed V and J ends, which lost 4 bases and 1 base, there was a span of 8 bases. DNA for the CDR3: TGTGCCAGTAGTAACTCTCGTTCCTACGAGCAGTACTTC. Amino acids: CASSNSRSYEQYF.

The rearrangement links TRBV21-1 to TRBJ1-5; whether TRBD1, the table's D call, matches the DNA was not checked. TRBV21-1 is a documented pseudogene. CDR3 size: 17 residues. Here the CDR3 reads CASSKETRTGGHQPQHF. CDR3 nucleotides: TGTGCCAGCAGCAAAGAGACGAGGACAGGGGGCCATCAGCCCCAGCATTTT.

The CDR3 nucleotides read TGTGCCAGCAGCTTCTTCTGGGGGAACACTGAAGCTTTCTTT. Its protein is CASSFFWGNTEAFF. The chain recombines TRBV7-2 with TRBJ1-1; D call uncertain. The V end lost 3 bases, the J end lost 1 base, and 9 bases lay between the germline ends. Germline-derived CDR1 and CDR2 are SGHTA and FQGNSA. The CDR3 is 14 amino acids.

The chain carries TRBV5-4 and TRBJ1-2, with D maybe TRBD1 (5 bases). The CDR3 is 15 amino acids. The germline CDR1 and CDR2 sequences are SGHNT and YYREEE (reference sequence). The germline V and J ends were trimmed by 4 bases and 4 bases, with 17 bases remaining between them. The CDR3 spells CASSGGGPRGYGYTF. DNA for the CDR3: TGTGCCAGCAGCGGTGGGGGTCCACGGGGCTATGGCTACACCTTC.

The rearrangement joins TRBV19 to TRBJ2-2; TRBD1 aligns across 8 bases. V lost 4 bases, J lost 2 bases, and 15 bases stayed unmatched. The germline V gene encodes CDR1 LNHDA and CDR2 SQIVND (reference sequence). The CDR3 has 19 residues. CDR3 region: CASSTLTIRTGSNTGELFF. CDR3 nucleotide sequence: TGTGCCAGTAGTACACTTACGATCCGGACAGGGTCAAACACCGGGGAGCTGTTTTTT.

V gene TRBV7-2 combines with J gene TRBJ1-3; D not certain. CDR3 length equals 13 residues. Deletions cut 2 bases from V and 2 bases from J, with 4 bases between. Germline CDR1 is SGHTA and CDR2 is FQGNSA. For the CDR3, the DNA is TGTGCCAGCAGCTTATGGACTGGAAACACCATATATTTT. Its translation: CASSLWTGNTIYF.

The rearrangement links TRBV19 to TRBJ1-1; perhaps TRBD1 as D (5 bases). V dropped 0 bases and J dropped 2 bases, with 16 bases sitting between them. CDR3 length: 17 amino acids. Germline CDR1 and CDR2: LNHDA and SQIVND (reference sequence). The CDR3 sequence is CASSIDPPDTYNTEAFF. As DNA, the CDR3 is TGTGCCAGTAGTATAGATCCCCCGGACACCTACAACACTGAAGCTTTCTTT.

The chain uses TRBV11-2 and TRBJ2-2, with 8 bases that match TRBD2. V lost 1 base, J lost 6 bases, and 4 bases stayed unmatched. CDR3 size: 15 residues. The germline V gene encodes CDR1 SGHAT and CDR2 FQNNGV. CDR3 amino acids: CASSLAGGGPGELFF. CDR3 bases: TGTGCCAGCAGCTTAGCGGGAGGGGGTCCCGGGGAGCTGTTTTTT.

This chain uses TRBV19 with TRBJ2-3; unclear D gene. CDR1 and CDR2 (germline): LNHDA, SQIVND (reference sequence). There are 14 residues in the CDR3. With 6 bases removed from V and 6 bases from J, the gap between germline ends came to 16 bases. The CDR3: CASSSRQPTDTQYF. The CDR3 DNA reads as TGTGCCAGTAGCTCCCGACAACCCACGGATACGCAGTATTTT.